This T cell receptor beta chain was documented in a study of blood T cell repertoires in COVID-19. Overall study context: There were acute and convalescent COVID-19 samples, and they came from the United States, Italy and Spain. Sources were T cells, B-cell-depleted T cells, or PBMCs; the material itself was cDNA or gDNA.

V gave up 9 bases and J gave up 5 bases, with 8 bases separating them. Germline V gene sequence: CDR1 SEHNR, CDR2 FQNEAQ (reference sequence). This CDR3 has 11 amino acids. Only in-frame clones appear in the TCRdb table, and some are missing; sequencing was by immunoSEQ multiplex PCR. The sample lists some 220,000 clones, approximately 85% occurring once. This clonotype originated in a man over 45 with COVID-19, enrolled during active disease. The chain recombines TRBV7-9 with TRBJ2-1; D unresolved. Sequencing was done on a sample of peripheral blood. The CDR3 DNA sequence: TGTGCCAGAGAACTCGACAATGAGCAGTTCTTC. This sequence encodes CARELDNEQFF.